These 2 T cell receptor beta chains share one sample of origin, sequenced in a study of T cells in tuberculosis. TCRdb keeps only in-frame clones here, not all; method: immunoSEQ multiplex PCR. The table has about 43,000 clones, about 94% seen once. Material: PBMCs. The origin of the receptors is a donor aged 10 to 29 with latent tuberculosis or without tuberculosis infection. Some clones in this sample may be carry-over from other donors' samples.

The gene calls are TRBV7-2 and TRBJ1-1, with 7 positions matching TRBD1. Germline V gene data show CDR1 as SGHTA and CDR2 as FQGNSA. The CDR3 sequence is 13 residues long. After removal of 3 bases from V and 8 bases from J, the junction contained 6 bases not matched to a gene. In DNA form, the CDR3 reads TGTGCCAGCAGCTTGGGACAGACGTTAGAAGCTTTCTTT. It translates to CASSLGQTLEAFF.

DNA of the CDR3: TGTGCCAGCAGTTTATTTTCCACACAGGGGTCTGGGGCCAACGTCCTGACTTTC. Protein: CASSLFSTQGSGANVLTF. The chain combines TRBV27 with TRBJ2-6, with 7 bases fitting TRBD1. Trimming cost V 1 base and J 1 base; bases outside gene matches: 7. Germline V gene data show CDR1 as MNHEY and CDR2 as SMNVEV (reference sequence). The CDR3 covers 18 residues.